This record concerns one T cell receptor (beta chain) sequence. Its specificity is not known. The study separated CD4+ cells into CD45RA+ naive and CD45RA-negative memory subsets. This sample is drawn from a study of shared clonotypes between healthy human individuals. Study conclusions and caveats: Larger richness was generally estimated for naive than memory subsets.

Some clones are missing from TCRdb's copy, which holds only in-frame ones; the method was immunoSEQ multiplex PCR. The top ten clones hold 0.4% to 0.45% of a sample with approximately 1.5 million clones, 98% of them seen once. The sample comprised naive CD4+ T cells sorted from blood. Subset meaning: CD45RA+ positively selected. The TCR originated in a man younger than 45 in good health.

CDR3 DNA: TGCGCCAGCAGTGATCCCCCCGGGCGGGGAGAAGACAATGAGCAGTTCTTC. This gives the protein CASSDPPGRGEDNEQFF. The chain employs TRBV10-1 and TRBJ2-1; D is perhaps TRBD2 (6 bases). V was shortened by 3 bases and J by 5 bases, with 20 bases between the two germline ends. CDR3 length: 17 amino acids. Germline CDR1 and CDR2: WNHNN and SYGVQD (reference sequence).